Presented here are 6 T cell receptor beta chains from one specimen sequenced in a study of post-analysis software for immune sequencing data. Findings of the study overall: Relative to controls, patients had several TRBV segments at higher frequency, with TRBV5-6, TRBV5-1 and TRBV20-1 among these.

TCR beta cDNA libraries included unique molecular identifiers. TCRdb called the PCR reads again in MiXCR, with one record for every CDR3 protein. Found here are approximately 350,000 distinct CDR3 sequences, about a third of them singletons; the top ten hold roughly an eighth. These receptors' targets are unknown. The material sequenced was blood. The receptors stem from a girl aged 5-17 years with multiple sclerosis.

The rearrangement uses TRBV2 and TRBJ2-6, with D perhaps matching TRBD1 (5 bases). The CDR3 runs 14 residues. V was shortened by 5 bases and J by 4 bases, with 9 bases between the two germline ends. Germline values: CDR1 SNHLY, CDR2 FYNNEI. CDR3 bases: TGTGCCAGCAGTCTAAGGGGAGGGGCCAACGTCCTGACTTTC. Encoded protein: CASSLRGGANVLTF.

This clonotype appeared a few times. The chain uses TRBV3-1 and TRBJ2-7; 7 positions agree with TRBD1. The V segment lost 0 bases and the J segment 3 bases; nucleotides outside the gene matches: 5. This CDR3 spans 15 amino acids. CDR1 is LGHDT and CDR2 is YNNKEL in the germline V gene (reference sequence). CDR3 sequence reads: CASSQDLGQLYEQYF. The CDR3 coding sequence is TGTGCCAGCAGCCAAGATTTGGGACAGCTCTACGAGCAGTACTTC.

The V gene is TRBV6-6, the J gene TRBJ2-7, with 10 bases identical to TRBD1. CDR3 size: 16 residues. Looked up from germline, CDR1 is MNHNY and CDR2 is SVGAGI (reference sequence). The ends lost 6 bases at V and 3 bases at J; junction bases unmatched: 11. The CDR3 protein is CASSPDGQGVFYEQYF. In DNA, the CDR3 is TGTGCCAGCAGCCCCGACGGACAGGGGGTATTCTACGAGCAGTACTTC.

This clonotype was seen repeatedly, ten times or more. The gene calls are TRBV4-1 and TRBJ2-7; 7 bases line up with TRBD2. The CDR3 has 17 residues. Germline assignment: CDR1 MGHRA and CDR2 YSYEKL. Losses at the gene ends were 0 bases for V and 3 bases for J; bases not matched to a gene: 11. The CDR3 DNA is TGCGCCAGCAGCCAAGACGGGTTCTTGGCGGGGGTCTACGAGCAGTACTTC. This gives the protein CASSQDGFLAGVYEQYF.

This clonotype was seen a handful of times. The chain is built from TRBV6-5 and TRBJ1-5, with D possibly being TRBD1 (5 bases). The CDR3 has 13 amino acids. CDR1 is MNHEY, CDR2 SVGAGI, per germline. Trimming removed 9 bases from V and 1 base from J, with 10 bases in between. CDR3 sequence reads: CASGGDSNQPQHF. CDR3 nucleotides: TGTGCCAGTGGGGGGGACAGCAATCAGCCCCAGCATTTT.

V and J are TRBV11-2 and TRBJ1-2, with a weak D call TRBD1 (6 bases). Germline V gene lookup returns CDR1 SGHAT and CDR2 FQNNGV. This CDR3 has 14 residues. Deletions cut 0 bases from V and 3 bases from J, with 8 bases between. CDR3 loop: CASSLEGADYGYTF. CDR3 coding DNA: TGTGCCAGCAGCTTAGAGGGGGCAGACTATGGCTACACCTTC.